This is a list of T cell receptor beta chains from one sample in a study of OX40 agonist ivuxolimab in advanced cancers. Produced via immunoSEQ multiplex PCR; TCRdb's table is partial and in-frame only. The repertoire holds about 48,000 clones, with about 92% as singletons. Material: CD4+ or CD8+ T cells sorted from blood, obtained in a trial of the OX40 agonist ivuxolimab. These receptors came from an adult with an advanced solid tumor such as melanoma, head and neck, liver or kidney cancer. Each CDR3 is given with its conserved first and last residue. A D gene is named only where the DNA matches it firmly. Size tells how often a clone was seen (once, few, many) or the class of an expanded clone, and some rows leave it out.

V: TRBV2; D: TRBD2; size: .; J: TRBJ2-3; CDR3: CASSASGSTDTQYF; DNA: TGTGCCAGCAGTGCTAGCGGGAGCACAGATACGCAGTATTTT
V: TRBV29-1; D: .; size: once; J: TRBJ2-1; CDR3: CSVDLQGNNEQFF; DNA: TGCAGCGTTGATCTTCAGGGGAACAATGAGCAGTTCTTC
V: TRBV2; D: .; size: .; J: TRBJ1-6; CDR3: CATRDNVGSPLHF; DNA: TGTGCCACCCGGGACAACGTGGGTTCACCCCTCCACTTT
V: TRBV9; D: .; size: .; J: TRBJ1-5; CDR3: CASSVPPRTPGNQPQHF; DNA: TGTGCCAGCAGCGTCCCGCCCCGGACACCCGGTAATCAGCCCCAGCATTTT
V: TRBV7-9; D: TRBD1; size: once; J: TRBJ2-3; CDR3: CASSRPTGEGTDTQYF; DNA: TGTGCCAGCAGCCGCCCGACAGGGGAGGGCACAGATACGCAGTATTTT
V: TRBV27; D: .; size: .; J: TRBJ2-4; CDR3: CASRADWNIQYF; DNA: TGTGCCAGCAGGGCGGATTGGAACATTCAGTACTTC
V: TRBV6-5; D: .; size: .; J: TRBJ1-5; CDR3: CASSIEYNQPQHF; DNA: TGTGCCAGCAGCATAGAATACAATCAGCCCCAGCATTTT
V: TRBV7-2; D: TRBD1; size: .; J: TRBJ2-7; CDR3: CASSHWDRVNEQYF; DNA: TGTGCCAGCAGCCACTGGGACAGGGTCAACGAGCAGTACTTC
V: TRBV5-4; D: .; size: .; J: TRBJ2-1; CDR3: CASSLKDYQPYNEQFF; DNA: TGTGCCAGCAGCTTGAAGGACTATCAACCCTACAATGAGCAGTTCTTC
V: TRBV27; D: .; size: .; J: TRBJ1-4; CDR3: CASSLLQSNEKLFF; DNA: TGTGCCAGCAGTTTATTACAGAGTAATGAAAAACTGTTTTTT
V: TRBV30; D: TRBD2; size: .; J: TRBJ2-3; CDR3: CAWSSPAAGGWGDTQYF; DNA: TGTGCCTGGAGCAGTCCCGCAGCGGGAGGGTGGGGAGATACGCAGTATTTT
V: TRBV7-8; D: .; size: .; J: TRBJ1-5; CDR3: CASSLYEGTGNQPQHF; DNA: TGTGCCAGCAGCTTATATGAAGGTACGGGCAATCAGCCCCAGCATTTT
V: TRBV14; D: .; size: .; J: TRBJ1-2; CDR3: CASSQGFNYGYTF; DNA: TGTGCCAGCAGCCAAGGTTTCAACTATGGCTACACCTTC
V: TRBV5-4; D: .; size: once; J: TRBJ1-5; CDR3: CASSFEGGRNSNQPQHF; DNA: TGTGCCAGCAGCTTTGAGGGGGGCAGGAATAGCAATCAGCCCCAGCATTTT
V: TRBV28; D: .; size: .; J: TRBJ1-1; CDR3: CASSPGLMGFLGPEAFF; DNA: TGTGCCAGCAGCCCGGGTCTTATGGGGTTTTTGGGCCCTGAAGCTTTCTTT
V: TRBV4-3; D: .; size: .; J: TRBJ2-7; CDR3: CASSQVPVSEQYF; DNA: TGCGCCAGCAGCCAAGTTCCGGTAAGCGAGCAGTACTTC
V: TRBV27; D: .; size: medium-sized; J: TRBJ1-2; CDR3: CASSLTLRGGDYGYTF; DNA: TGTGCCAGCAGTTTAACCCTCCGGGGAGGGGACTATGGCTACACCTTC
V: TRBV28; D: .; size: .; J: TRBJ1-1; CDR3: CASHPTGNTEAFF; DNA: TGTGCCAGCCACCCGACTGGGAACACTGAAGCTTTCTTT
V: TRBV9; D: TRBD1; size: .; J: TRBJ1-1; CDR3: CASSISTGANTEAFF; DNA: TGTGCCAGCAGCATATCAACAGGGGCGAACACTGAAGCTTTCTTT
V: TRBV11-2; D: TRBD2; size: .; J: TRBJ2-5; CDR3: CASSFTSGESETQYF; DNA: TGTGCCAGCAGCTTCACTAGCGGGGAGTCGGAGACCCAGTACTTC
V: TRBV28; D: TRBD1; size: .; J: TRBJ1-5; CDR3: CASSFKTTGGFQPQHF; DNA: TGTGCCAGCAGTTTCAAAACCACAGGGGGCTTTCAGCCCCAGCATTTT
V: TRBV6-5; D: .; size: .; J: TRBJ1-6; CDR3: CASSRVSSPLHF; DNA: TGTGCCAGCAGCCGCGTGTCCTCACCCCTCCACTTT
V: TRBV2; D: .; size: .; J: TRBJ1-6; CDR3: CASSAPNREPLHF; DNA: TGTGCCAGCAGTGCGCCGAATAGGGAGCCCCTCCACTTT
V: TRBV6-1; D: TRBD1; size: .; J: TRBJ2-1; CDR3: CASSEGLGTGKEQFF; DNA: TGTGCCAGCAGTGAAGGCCTCGGGACAGGGAAAGAGCAGTTCTTC
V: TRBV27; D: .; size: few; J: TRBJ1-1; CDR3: CASSMNTEAFF; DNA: TGTGCCAGCAGTATGAACACTGAAGCTTTCTTT
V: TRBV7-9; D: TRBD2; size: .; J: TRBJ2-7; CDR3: CASSSPSGSYEQYF; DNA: TGTGCCAGCAGCTCCCCTAGCGGGAGTTACGAGCAGTACTTC
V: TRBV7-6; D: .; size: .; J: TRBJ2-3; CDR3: CASSLESGPSTDTQYF; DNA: TGTGCCAGCAGCTTAGAGTCGGGACCAAGCACAGATACGCAGTATTTT
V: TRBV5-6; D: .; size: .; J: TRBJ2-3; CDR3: CASSFQGPDTQYF; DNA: TGTGCCAGCAGCTTTCAAGGCCCAGATACGCAGTATTTT